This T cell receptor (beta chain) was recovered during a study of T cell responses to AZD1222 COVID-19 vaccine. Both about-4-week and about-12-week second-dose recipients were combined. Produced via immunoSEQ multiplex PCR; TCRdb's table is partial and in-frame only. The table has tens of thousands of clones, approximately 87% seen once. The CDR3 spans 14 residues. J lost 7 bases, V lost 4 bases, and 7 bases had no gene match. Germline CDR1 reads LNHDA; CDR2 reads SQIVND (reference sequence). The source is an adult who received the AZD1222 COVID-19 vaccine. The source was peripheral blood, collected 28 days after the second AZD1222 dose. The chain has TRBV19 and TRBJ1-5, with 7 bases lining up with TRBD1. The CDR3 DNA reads TGTGCCAGTAGTAGGCCGGGACAGAGACAGCCCCAGCATTTT. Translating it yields CASSRPGQRQPQHF. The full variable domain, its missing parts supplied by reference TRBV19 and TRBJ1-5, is DGGITQSPKYLFRKEGQNVTLSCEQNLNHDAMYWYRQDPGQGLRLIYYSQIVNDFQKGDIAEGYSVSREKKESFPLTVTSAQKNPTAFYLCASSRPGQRQPQHFGDGTRLSIL.